Sequencing of this T cell receptor beta chain was carried out in a study of blood T cell repertoires in COVID-19. Background on the study: Sites in the United States, Italy and Spain provided acute and convalescent COVID-19 samples. The analysed material was cDNA or gDNA that came from T cells, B-cell-depleted T cells, or PBMCs.

Unmatched junction bases numbered 11, after V lost 7 bases and J lost 8 bases. CDR3 length: 15 amino acids. Germline V gives CDR1 LNHDA, CDR2 SQIVND (reference sequence). TCRdb's copy holds only in-frame clones and misses some; the assay was immunoSEQ multiplex PCR. The table shows 200,000 to 250,000 clones, with 80% to 90% occurring only once. The genes are TRBV19 and TRBJ1-4; TRBD1 matches 9 bases. This TCR derives from a man aged 25-45 years with COVID-19, enrolled during active disease. Sequenced: peripheral blood. CDR3 in amino acids: CASNTLTGGREKLFF. As DNA, the CDR3 is TGTGCCAGTAACACCTTAACAGGGGGCAGGGAAAAACTGTTTTTT.